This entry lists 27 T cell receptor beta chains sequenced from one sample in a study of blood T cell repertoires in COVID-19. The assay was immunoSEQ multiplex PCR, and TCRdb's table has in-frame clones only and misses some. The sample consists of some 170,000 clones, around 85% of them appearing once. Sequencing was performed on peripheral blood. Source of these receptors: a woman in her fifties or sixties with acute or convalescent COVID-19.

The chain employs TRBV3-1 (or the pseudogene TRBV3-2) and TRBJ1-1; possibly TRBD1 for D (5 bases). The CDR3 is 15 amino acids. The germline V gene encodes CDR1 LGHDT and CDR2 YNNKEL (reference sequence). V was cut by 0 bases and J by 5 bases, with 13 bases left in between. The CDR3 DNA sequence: TGTGCCAGCAGCCAAGATCTGGGGGGAAGGACTGAAGCTTTCTTT. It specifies CASSQDLGGRTEAFF.

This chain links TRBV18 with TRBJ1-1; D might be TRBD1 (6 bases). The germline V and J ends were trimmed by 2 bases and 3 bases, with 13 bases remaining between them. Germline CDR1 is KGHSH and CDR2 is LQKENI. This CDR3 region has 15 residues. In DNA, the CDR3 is TGTGCCAGCTCACCAGCAAGGGGGACCGACACTGAAGCTTTCTTT. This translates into CASSPARGTDTEAFF.

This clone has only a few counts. DNA of the CDR3: TGTGCCACCAGCAGACCCCCTAACCAGGGGCCCTATGGCTACACCTTC. Its protein product is CATSRPPNQGPYGYTF. The rearrangement joins TRBV15 to TRBJ1-2; D is possibly TRBD1 (6 bases). Germline V gene data show CDR1 as LNHNV and CDR2 as YYDKDF (reference sequence). The CDR3 spans 16 residues. Between the trimmed V and J ends, which lost 2 bases and 4 bases, there was a span of 17 bases.

The CDR3 region has the DNA TGTGCCAGCAGCTTGGGACAGTCCAATTCACCCCTCCACTTT. The encoded protein is CASSLGQSNSPLHF. This sequence joins TRBV5-4 and TRBJ1-6, with D possibly TRBD1 on 5 matching bases. The CDR3 totals 14 residues. Germline V gene data show CDR1 as SGHNT and CDR2 as YYREEE (reference sequence). Between the trimmed V and J ends, which lost 0 bases and 7 bases, there was a span of 8 bases.

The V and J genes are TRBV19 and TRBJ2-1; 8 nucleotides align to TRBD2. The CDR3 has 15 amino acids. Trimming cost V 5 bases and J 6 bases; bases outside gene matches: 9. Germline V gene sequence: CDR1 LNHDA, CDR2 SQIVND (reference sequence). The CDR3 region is CASSVREGRSNEQFF. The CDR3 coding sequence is TGTGCCAGTAGTGTCCGGGAGGGCCGAAGCAATGAGCAGTTCTTC.

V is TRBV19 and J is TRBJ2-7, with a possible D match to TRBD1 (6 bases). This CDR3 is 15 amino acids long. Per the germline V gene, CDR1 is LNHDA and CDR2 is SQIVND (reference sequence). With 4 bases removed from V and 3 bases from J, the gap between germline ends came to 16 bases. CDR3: CASSKTGTSGYEQYF. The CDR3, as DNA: TGTGCCAGTAGTAAAACAGGGACCTCCGGCTACGAGCAGTACTTC.

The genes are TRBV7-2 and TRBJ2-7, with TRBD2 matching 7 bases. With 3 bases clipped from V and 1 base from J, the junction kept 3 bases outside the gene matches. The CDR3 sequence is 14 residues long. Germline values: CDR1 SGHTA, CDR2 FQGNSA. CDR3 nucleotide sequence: TGTGCCAGCAGCTTCGGACTAGGATCCTACGAGCAGTACTTC. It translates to CASSFGLGSYEQYF.

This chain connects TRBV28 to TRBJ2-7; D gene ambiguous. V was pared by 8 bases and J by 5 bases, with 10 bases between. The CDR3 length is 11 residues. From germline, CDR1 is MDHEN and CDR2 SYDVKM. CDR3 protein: CASANGNEQYV. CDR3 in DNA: TGTGCCAGCGCCAATGGCAACGAGCAGTACGTC.

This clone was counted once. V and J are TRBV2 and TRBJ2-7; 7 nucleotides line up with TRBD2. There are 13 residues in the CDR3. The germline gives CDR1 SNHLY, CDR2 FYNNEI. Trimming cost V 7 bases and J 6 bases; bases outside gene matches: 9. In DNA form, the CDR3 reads TGTGCCAGCAAAGGGCGGGAGAATGGCGAGCAGTACTTC. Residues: CASKGRENGEQYF.

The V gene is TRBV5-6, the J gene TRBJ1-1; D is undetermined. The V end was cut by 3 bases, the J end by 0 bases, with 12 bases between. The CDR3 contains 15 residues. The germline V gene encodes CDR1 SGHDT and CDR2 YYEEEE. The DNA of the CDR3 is TGTGCCAGCAGCTGGAGGATAGGATTGAACACTGAAGCTTTCTTT. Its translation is CASSWRIGLNTEAFF.

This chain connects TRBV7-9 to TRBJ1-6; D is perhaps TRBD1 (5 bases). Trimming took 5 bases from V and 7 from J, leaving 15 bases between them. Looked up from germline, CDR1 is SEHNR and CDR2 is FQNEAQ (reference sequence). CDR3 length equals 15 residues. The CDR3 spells CASSPPGLSNSPLHF. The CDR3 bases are TGTGCCAGCAGCCCCCCGGGACTTTCCAATTCACCCCTCCACTTT.

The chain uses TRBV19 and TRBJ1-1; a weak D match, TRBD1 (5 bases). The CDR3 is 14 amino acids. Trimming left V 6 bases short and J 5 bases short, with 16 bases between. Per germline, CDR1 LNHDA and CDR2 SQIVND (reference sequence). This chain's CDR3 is CASRKDTLRTEAFF. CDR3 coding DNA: TGTGCCAGTAGGAAGGACACGCTGAGAACTGAAGCTTTCTTT. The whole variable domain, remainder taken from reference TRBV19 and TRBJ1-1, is DGGITQSPKYLFRKEGQNVTLSCEQNLNHDAMYWYRQDPGQGLRLIYYSQIVNDFQKGDIAEGYSVSREKKESFPLTVTSAQKNPTAFYLCASRKDTLRTEAFFGQGTRLTVV.

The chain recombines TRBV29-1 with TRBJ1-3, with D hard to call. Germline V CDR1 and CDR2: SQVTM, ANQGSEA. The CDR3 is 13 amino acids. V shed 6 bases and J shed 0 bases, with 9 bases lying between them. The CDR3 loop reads CSVAYDSGNTIYF. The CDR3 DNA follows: TGCAGCGTCGCGTACGACTCTGGAAACACCATATATTTT.

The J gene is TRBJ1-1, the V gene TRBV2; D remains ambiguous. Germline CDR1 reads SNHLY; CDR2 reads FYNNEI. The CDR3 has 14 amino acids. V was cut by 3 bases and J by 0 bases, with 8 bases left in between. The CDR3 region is CASSETPMNTEAFF. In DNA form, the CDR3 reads TGTGCCAGCAGTGAGACACCCATGAACACTGAAGCTTTCTTT.

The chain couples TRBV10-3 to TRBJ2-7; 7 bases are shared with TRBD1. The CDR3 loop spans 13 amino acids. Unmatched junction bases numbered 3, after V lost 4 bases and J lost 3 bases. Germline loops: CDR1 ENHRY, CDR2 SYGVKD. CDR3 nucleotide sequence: TGTGCCATCAGTGGGACAGGCCTCTACGAGCAGTACTTC. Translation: CAISGTGLYEQYF.

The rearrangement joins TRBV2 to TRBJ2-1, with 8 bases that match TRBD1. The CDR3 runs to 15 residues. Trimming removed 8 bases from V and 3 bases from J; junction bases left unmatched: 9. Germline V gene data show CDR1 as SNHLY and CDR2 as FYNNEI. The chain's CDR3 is CASQATGAHYNEQFF. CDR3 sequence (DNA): TGTGCCAGCCAAGCGACAGGGGCTCACTACAATGAGCAGTTCTTC.

The CDR3 bases are TGTGCCAGCAGCCCCCCTGCGCGGGTGGTAAAGGGCTCCTACGAGCAGTACGTC. This sequence encodes CASSPPARVVKGSYEQYV. V is TRBV5-8 and J is TRBJ2-7, with a tentative D call TRBD2 (5 bases). Germline lookup yields CDR1 SGHTS and CDR2 YDEGEE. CDR3 size: 18 residues. V lost 4 bases to trimming and J lost 0 bases, with 23 bases between them.

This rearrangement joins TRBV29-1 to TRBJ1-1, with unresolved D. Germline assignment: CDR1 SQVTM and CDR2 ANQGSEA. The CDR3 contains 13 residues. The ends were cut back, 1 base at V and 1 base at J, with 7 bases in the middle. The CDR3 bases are TGCAGCGTTGAAGGCCCGGGGAACACTGAAGCTTTCTTT. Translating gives CSVEGPGNTEAFF.

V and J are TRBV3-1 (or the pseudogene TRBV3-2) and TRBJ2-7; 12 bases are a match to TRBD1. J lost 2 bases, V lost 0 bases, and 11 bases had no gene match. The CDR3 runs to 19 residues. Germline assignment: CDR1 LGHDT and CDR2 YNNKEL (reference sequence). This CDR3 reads CASSQDNRDRGRWPYEQYF. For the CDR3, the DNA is TGTGCCAGCAGCCAAGATAATCGGGACAGGGGGCGGTGGCCCTACGAGCAGTACTTC.

CDR3 protein: CASSRLAGAYEQYV. The CDR3 DNA reads TGTGCCAGCAGTCGACTAGCGGGTGCCTACGAGCAGTACGTC. V usage is TRBV6-2 or TRBV6-3 and J usage is TRBJ2-7; 10 nucleotides line up with TRBD2. Germline V lookup: CDR1 MNHEY, CDR2 SVGEGT. V lost 5 bases, J lost 2 bases, and 3 bases stayed unmatched. The CDR3 sequence is 14 residues long.

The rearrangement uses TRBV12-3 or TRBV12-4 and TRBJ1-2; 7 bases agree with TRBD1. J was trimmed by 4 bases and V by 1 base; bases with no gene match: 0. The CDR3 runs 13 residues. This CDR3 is CASSLGDSYGYTF. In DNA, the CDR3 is TGTGCCAGCAGTTTAGGGGACAGCTATGGCTACACCTTC.

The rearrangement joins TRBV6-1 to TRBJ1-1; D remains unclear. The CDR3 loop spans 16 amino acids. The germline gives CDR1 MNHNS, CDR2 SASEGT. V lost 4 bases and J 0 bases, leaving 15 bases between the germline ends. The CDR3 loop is CASSGARKTMNTEAFF. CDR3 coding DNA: TGTGCCAGCAGTGGGGCCCGCAAGACCATGAACACTGAAGCTTTCTTT.

The CDR3: CASSLASQGANNYGYTF. The CDR3 DNA reads as TGTGCCAGCAGCTTAGCTTCGCAGGGGGCTAACAACTATGGCTACACCTTC. The chain couples TRBV7-8 to TRBJ1-2; 8 bases line up with TRBD1. The V segment lost 0 bases and the J segment 2 bases; nucleotides outside the gene matches: 8. The CDR3 totals 17 residues. CDR1 is SGHVS and CDR2 is FQNEAQ in the germline V gene.

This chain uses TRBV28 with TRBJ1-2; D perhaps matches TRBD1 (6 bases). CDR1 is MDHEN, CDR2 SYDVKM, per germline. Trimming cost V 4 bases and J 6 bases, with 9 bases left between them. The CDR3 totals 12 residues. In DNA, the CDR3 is TGTGCCAGCAGTTCAGGGGTGAATGGCTACACCTTC. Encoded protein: CASSSGVNGYTF.

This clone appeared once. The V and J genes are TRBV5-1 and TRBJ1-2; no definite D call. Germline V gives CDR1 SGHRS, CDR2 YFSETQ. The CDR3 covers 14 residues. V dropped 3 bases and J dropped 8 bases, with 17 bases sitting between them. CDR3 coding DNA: TGCGCCAGCAGCTCCCCGGGGTTTTCGGGCGGCTACACCTTC. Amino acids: CASSSPGFSGGYTF.

The CDR3 sequence: CASSGQGRSYNEQFF. The CDR3 coding sequence is TGTGCCAGCAGCGGCCAGGGGCGCTCCTACAATGAGCAGTTCTTC. This chain uses TRBV5-4 with TRBJ2-1; D possibly corresponds to TRBD1 (6 bases). Trimming removed 4 bases from V and 0 bases from J, with 11 bases in between. Germline lookup yields CDR1 SGHNT and CDR2 YYREEE (reference sequence). There are 15 residues in the CDR3.

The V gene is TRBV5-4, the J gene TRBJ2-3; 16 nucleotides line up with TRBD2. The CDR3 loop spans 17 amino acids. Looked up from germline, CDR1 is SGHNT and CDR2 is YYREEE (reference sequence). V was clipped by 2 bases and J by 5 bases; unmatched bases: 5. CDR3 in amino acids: CASSLGGTSGRVDTQYF. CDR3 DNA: TGTGCCAGCAGCTTAGGGGGGACTAGCGGGAGGGTAGATACGCAGTATTTT.